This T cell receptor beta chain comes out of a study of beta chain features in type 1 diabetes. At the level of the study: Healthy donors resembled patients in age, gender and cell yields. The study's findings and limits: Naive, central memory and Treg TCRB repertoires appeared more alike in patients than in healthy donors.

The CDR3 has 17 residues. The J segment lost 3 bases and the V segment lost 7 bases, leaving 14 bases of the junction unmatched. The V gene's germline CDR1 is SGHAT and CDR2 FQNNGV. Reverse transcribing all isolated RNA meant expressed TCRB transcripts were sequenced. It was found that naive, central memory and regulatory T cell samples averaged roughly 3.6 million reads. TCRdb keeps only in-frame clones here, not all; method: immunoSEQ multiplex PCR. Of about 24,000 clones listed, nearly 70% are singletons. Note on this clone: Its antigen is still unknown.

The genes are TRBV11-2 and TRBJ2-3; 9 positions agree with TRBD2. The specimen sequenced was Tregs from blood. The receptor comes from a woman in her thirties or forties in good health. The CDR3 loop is CASTSSVASGVTDTQYF. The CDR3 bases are TGTGCCAGCACCTCAAGTGTGGCTAGCGGGGTAACAGATACGCAGTATTTT.